The rows below give T cell receptor beta chains drawn from one sample of a study of graft-versus-host responses after intestinal transplantation. TCRdb's table, derived via immunoSEQ multiplex PCR, lists solely in-frame clones and lacks some. The table shows about 40,000 clones, with under 95% occurring only once. Source: PBMCs, taken roughly 300 days after intestinal transplant. The receptor set was obtained from a human patient who received an intestinal transplant, so some T cells may come from the graft donor. Each CDR3 is given with its conserved first and last residue. The D gene is left open where the match is weak.

>TRBV7-6|TRBJ2-2|TRBD1
TGTGCCAGCAGCCAAATCCCGACCGGGACAGGGTCCACCGGGGAGCTGTTTTTT
CASSQIPTGTGSTGELFF
>TRBV5-6|TRBJ2-1|TRBD1
TGTGCCAGCAGCTCTCCGGGACAGGGGACGGACAATGAGCAGTTCTTC
CASSSPGQGTDNEQFF
>TRBV7-2|TRBJ1-2|NA
TGTGCCAGCAGCTTATCTATCCAGGGGCGGCTCTATGGCTACACCTTC
CASSLSIQGRLYGYTF
>TRBV9|TRBJ2-7|TRBD2
TGTGCCAGCAGCGTAGGCGGGACAACTACTAGCGGGGACTACGAGCAGTACTTC
CASSVGGTTTSGDYEQYF
>TRBV6-5|TRBJ2-7|TRBD2
TGTGCCAGCAGTCCTATAGCGGGAGGCGGAGGCGAGCAGTACTTC
CASSPIAGGGGEQYF
>TRBV6-5|TRBJ1-1|NA
TGTGCCAGCGAGGGGCAGGACACTGAAGCTTTCTTT
CASEGQDTEAFF
>TRBV9|TRBJ2-7|NA
TGTGCCAGCAGCGTGGGAGAGGGGGCCTACGAGCAGTACTTC
CASSVGEGAYEQYF
>TRBV30|TRBJ1-3|NA
TGTGCCTGGAGTGTACGAGGGGGGAGGTCTGGAAACACCATATATTTT
CAWSVRGGRSGNTIYF
>TRBV4-2|TRBJ1-1|NA
TGTGCCAGCAGCCAAGAATGGATATATCAGGACGCGCAGGGCACTGAAGCTTTCTTT
CASSQEWIYQDAQGTEAFF
>TRBV4-1|TRBJ2-3|NA
TGCGCCAGCAGCCAAGGGCTAGCTAGACGGCCTGATACGCAGTATTTT
CASSQGLARRPDTQYF
>TRBV28|TRBJ1-4|NA
TGTGCCAGCAGGACTCAGGGAGGAGAAGAAAAACTGTTTTTT
CASRTQGGEEKLFF
>TRBV28|TRBJ2-1|NA
TGTGCCAGCAGTTTAGCGGGATTCAACAATGAGCAGTTCTTC
CASSLAGFNNEQFF
>TRBV11-3|TRBJ1-2|NA
TGTGCCAGCAGATATAGGAGTCAGGGTTCGTTGGACTATGGCTACACCTTC
CASRYRSQGSLDYGYTF
>TRBV9|TRBJ2-1|TRBD1
TGTGCCAGCAGCGTAGGGGACAGGGGCTACAATGAGCAGTTCTTC
CASSVGDRGYNEQFF
>TRBV7-9|TRBJ1-1|NA
TGTGCCAGCAGCCCCAAGGGAGTCACTGAAGCTTTCTTT
CASSPKGVTEAFF